Reported below is one T cell receptor beta chain. The data derive from a study of blood T cell repertoires in COVID-19. Study in general: COVID-19 samples, acute and convalescent, were from the United States, Italy and Spain. T cells, B-cell-depleted T cells, or PBMCs provided the cDNA or gDNA that served as material.

As processed by the authors: How many nucleated cells were present was estimated from reference gene primer amplification. Clones were read by immunoSEQ multiplex PCR, and TCRdb kept only the in-frame ones, dropping some. V and J calls and clone size are as listed in that table; D and trimming were resolved from the DNA. The table shows roughly 40,000 clones, with around three quarters occurring only once. Germline CDR1 and CDR2: MGHDK and SYGVNS. Deletions cut 6 bases from V and 0 bases from J, with 13 bases between. The CDR3 sequence is 15 residues long. The sample comprised peripheral blood. The chain recombines TRBV25-1 with TRBJ2-3; D gene unclear. The TCR was taken from a woman aged 80 or over with acute or convalescent COVID-19. The CDR3 DNA follows: TGTGCCAGCAGCCCCTCCATAGCTAGCACAGATACGCAGTATTTT. It translates to CASSPSIASTDTQYF.